The 4 T cell receptor beta chains listed next were all sequenced from one sample in a study of glioma-infiltrating T cells. TCR alpha and beta CDR3 regions were amplified from RNA using iRepertoire nested multiplex PCR. TCRdb re-called the multiplex PCR reads through MiXCR, storing one row per CDR3 protein. The table shows 300,000 to 450,000 distinct CDR3 sequences, with 35% to 45% occurring only once. The sequenced sample was glioma tissue, nonneoplastic brain tissue, or PBMCs (not recorded which). The receptors shown here come from a human donor with low-grade glioma or glioblastoma, undergoing nonglioma brain surgery, or in good health (not recorded which).

This chain uses TRBV19 with TRBJ1-2; D is unresolved. Trimming shortened V by 2 bases and J by 2 bases, and 12 bases separated the two germline ends. Germline V gene sequence: CDR1 LNHDA, CDR2 SQIVND (reference sequence). The CDR3 covers 15 residues. The CDR3 is CASSILGSTNYGYTF. CDR3 DNA sequence: TGTGCCAGTAGTATATTGGGCAGTACCAACTATGGCTACACCTTC.

This chain connects TRBV2 to TRBJ2-7; no reliable D call. This CDR3 spans 12 amino acids. CDR1 and CDR2 from the germline V gene are SNHLY and FYNNEI. V was shortened by 5 bases and J by 4 bases, with 9 bases between the two germline ends. The CDR3 reads CASSRLLYEQYF. The CDR3 DNA reads as TGTGCCAGCAGTCGACTTCTTTACGAGCAGTACTTC.

This clonotype was detected only a few times. V gene TRBV5-1 combines with J gene TRBJ2-4, with 10 positions matching TRBD1. After removal of 3 bases from V and 9 bases from J, the junction contained 9 bases not matched to a gene. The CDR3 covers 15 residues. Germline lookup yields CDR1 SGHRS and CDR2 YFSETQ. The CDR3 here is CASSSNSGTGAIQYF. The CDR3 DNA sequence: TGCGCCAGCAGCTCGAACTCCGGGACAGGGGCCATTCAGTACTTC. The full variable domain, with the rest looked up from reference TRBV5-1 and TRBJ2-4, is KAGVTQTPRYLIKTRGQQVTLSCSPISGHRSVSWYQQTPGQGLQFLFEYFSETQRNKGNFPGRFSGRQFSNSRSEMNVSTLELGDSALYLCASSSNSGTGAIQYFGAGTRLSVL.

This clonotype was picked up a small number of times. The rearrangement joins TRBV24-1 to TRBJ1-2, with 8 bases that match TRBD1. Germline V gene lookup returns CDR1 KGHDR and CDR2 SFDVKD. V lost 3 bases, J lost 5 bases, and 13 bases stayed unmatched. The CDR3 runs 17 residues. CDR3 loop: CATSDPTTTGESYGYTF. CDR3 nucleotide sequence: TGTGCCACCAGTGATCCTACTACGACAGGGGAGTCGTATGGCTACACCTTC.